This paragraph reports one TCR beta chain. These data originate in a study of cytomegalovirus exposure and HLA in healthy donors. Measured with immunoSEQ multiplex PCR; TCRdb has only the in-frame clones, and not every one. The profile shows 150,000 to 200,000 clones, 84% of them singletons. CDR1 is MNHNS and CDR2 is SASEGT in the germline V gene. Trimming took off 2 bases at V and 1 base at J, with 15 bases between the two ends. The CDR3 is 17 amino acids. What was sequenced was PBMCs. The rearrangement uses TRBV6-1 and TRBJ1-3, with D perhaps TRBD1 (5 bases). This clonotype originated in a young man in good health and CMV-seropositive. The CDR3: CASSELGRGPSGNTIYF. The CDR3 coding sequence is TGTGCCAGCAGTGAATTGGGGAGGGGCCCTTCTGGAAACACCATATATTTT.